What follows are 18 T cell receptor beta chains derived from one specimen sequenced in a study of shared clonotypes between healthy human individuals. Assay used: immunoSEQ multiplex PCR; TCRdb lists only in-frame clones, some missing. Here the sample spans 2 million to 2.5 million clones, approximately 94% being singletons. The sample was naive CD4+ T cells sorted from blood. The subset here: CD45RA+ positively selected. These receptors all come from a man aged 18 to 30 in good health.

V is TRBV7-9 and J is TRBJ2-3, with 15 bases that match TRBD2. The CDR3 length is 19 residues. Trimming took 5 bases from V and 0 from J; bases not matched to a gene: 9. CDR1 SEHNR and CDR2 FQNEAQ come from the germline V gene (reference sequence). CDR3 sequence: CASSEGLAGGRASTDTQYF. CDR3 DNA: TGTGCCAGCAGCGAGGGACTAGCGGGGGGTCGAGCTAGCACAGATACGCAGTATTTT. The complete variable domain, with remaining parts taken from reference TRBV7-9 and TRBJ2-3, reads DTGVSQNPRHKITKRGQNVTFRCDPISEHNRLYWYRQTLGQGPEFLTYFQNEAQLEKSRLLSDRFSAERPKGSFSTLEIQRTEQGDSAMYLCASSEGLAGGRASTDTQYFGPGTRLTVL.

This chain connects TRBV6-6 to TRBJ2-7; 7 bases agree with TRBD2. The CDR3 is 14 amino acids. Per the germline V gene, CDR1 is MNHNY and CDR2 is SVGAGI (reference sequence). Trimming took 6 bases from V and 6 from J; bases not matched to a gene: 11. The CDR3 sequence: CASRPAGEISEQYF. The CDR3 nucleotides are TGTGCCAGCAGACCCGCGGGGGAAATCTCCGAGCAGTACTTC.

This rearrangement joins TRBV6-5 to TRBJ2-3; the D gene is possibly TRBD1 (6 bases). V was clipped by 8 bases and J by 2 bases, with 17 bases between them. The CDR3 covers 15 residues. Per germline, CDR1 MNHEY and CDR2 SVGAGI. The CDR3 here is CASRDFGGHTDTQYF. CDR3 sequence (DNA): TGTGCCAGCCGTGACTTTGGGGGCCACACAGATACGCAGTATTTT.

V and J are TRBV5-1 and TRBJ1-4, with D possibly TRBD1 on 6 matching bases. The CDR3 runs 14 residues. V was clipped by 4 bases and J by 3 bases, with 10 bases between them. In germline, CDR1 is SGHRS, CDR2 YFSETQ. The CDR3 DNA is TGCGCCAGCAGCCCCCAGGGGTCTAATGAAAAACTGTTTTTT. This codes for CASSPQGSNEKLFF.

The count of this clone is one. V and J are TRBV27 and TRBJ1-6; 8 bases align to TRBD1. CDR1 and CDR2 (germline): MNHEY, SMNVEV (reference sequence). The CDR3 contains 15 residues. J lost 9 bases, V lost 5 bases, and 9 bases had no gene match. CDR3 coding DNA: TGTGCCAGCAGTCTCACAGGGGGAATTGGTTCACCCCTCCACTTT. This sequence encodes CASSLTGGIGSPLHF.

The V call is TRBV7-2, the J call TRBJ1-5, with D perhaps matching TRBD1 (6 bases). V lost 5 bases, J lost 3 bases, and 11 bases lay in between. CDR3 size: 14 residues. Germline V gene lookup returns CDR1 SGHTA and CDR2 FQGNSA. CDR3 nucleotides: TGTGCCAGCAGCCTTTGGACAGCCAATCAGCCCCAGCATTTT. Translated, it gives CASSLWTANQPQHF.

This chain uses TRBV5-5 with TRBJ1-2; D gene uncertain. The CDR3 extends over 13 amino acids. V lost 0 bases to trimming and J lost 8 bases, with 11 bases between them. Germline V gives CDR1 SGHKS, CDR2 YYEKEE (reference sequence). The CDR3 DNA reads TGTGCCAGCAGCTTGGCCCCAGGAGAAGGCTACACCTTC. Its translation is CASSLAPGEGYTF.

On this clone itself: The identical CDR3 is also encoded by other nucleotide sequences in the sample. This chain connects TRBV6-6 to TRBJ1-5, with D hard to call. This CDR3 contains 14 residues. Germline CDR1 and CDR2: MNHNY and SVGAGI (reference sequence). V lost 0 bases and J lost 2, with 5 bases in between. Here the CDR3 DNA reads TGTGCCAGCAGTTACTCAGAGGGCAATCAGCCCCAGCATTTT. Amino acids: CASSYSEGNQPQHF.

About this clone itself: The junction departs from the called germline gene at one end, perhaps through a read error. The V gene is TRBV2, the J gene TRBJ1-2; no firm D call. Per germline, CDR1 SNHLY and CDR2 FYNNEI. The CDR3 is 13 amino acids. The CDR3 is CAGRLSSNYGYTF. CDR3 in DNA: TGTGCCGGGCGACTATCCTCTAACTACGGCTACACCTTC.

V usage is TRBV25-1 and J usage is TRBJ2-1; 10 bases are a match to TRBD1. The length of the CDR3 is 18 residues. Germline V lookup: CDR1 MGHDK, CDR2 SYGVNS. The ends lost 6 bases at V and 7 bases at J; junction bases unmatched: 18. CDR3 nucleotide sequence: TGTGCCAGCAGCCCCACCCTCCCCGGGACAGGGGCTTTTAATGAGCAGTTCTTC. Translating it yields CASSPTLPGTGAFNEQFF.

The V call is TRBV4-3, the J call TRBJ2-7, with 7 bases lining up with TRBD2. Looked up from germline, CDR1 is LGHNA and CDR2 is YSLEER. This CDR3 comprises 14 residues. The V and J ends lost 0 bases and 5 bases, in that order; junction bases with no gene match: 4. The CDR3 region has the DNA TGCGCCAGCAGCCAAGAGGGAGGGGTCCACGAGCAGTACTTC. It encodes CASSQEGGVHEQYF.

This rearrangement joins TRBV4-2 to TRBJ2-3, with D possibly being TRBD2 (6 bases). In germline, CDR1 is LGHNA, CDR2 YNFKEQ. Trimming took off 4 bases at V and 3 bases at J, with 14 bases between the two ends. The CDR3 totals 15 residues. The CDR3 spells CASSRGGGETDTQYF. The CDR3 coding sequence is TGTGCCAGCAGCCGGGGTGGCGGGGAGACAGATACGCAGTATTTT.

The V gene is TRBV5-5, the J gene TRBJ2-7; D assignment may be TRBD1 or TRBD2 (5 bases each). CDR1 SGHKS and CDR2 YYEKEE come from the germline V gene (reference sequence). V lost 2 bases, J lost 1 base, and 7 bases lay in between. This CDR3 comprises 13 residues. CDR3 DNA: TGTGCCAGCAGCTTCGAGGGGTCCTACGAGCAGTACTTC. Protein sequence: CASSFEGSYEQYF. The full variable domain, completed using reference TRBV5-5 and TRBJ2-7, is DAGVTQSPTHLIKTRGQQVTLRCSPISGHKSVSWYQQVLGQGPQFIFQYYEKEERGRGNFPDRFSARQFPNYSSELNVNALLLGDSALYLCASSFEGSYEQYFGPGTRLTVT.

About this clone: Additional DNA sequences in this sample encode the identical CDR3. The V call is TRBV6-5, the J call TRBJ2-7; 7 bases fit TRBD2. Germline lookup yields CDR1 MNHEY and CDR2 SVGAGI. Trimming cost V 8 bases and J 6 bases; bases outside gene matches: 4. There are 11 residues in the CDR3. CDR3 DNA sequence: TGTGCCAGCTCGGGGGGAGGCGAGCAGTACTTC. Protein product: CASSGGGEQYF.

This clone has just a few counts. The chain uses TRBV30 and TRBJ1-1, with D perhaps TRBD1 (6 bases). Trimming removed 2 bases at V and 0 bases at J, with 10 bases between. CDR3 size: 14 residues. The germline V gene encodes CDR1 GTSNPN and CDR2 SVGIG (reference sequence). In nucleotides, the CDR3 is TGTGCCTGGAGTTCACAGGGATTGAACACTGAAGCTTTCTTT. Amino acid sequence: CAWSSQGLNTEAFF.

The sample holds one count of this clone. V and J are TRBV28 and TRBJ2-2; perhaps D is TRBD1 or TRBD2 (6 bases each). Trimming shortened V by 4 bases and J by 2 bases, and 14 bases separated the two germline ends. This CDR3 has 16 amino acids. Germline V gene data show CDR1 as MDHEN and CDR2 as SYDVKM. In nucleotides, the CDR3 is TGTGCCAGCAGTTCCCCCGGGGGCCCTAACACCGGGGAGCTGTTTTTT. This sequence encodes CASSSPGGPNTGELFF.

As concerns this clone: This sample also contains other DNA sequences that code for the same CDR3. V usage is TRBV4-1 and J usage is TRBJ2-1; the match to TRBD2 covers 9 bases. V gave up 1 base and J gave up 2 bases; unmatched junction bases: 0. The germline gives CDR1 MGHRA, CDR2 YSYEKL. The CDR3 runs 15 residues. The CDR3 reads CASSQGLAAYNEQFF. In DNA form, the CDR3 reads TGCGCCAGCAGCCAAGGACTAGCGGCCTACAATGAGCAGTTCTTC.

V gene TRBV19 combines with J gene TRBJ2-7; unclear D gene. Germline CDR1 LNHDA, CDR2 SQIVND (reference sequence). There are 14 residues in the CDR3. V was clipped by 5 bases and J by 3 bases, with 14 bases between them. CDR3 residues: CASSPRLNRYEQYF. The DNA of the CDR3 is TGTGCCAGTAGTCCCCGACTGAACCGCTACGAGCAGTACTTC.